This T cell receptor beta chain was observed in a study of T cell clones after liver transplantation (dated by TCRdb to between 2019 and 2020). Broadly, across the study: Samples were obtained from ITN030ST, a randomized trial in which withdrawal of immunosuppression was attempted within 2 years of liver transplantation. Donor-reactive T cell clones were identified using TCRbeta sequencing after a pre-transplant mixed lymphocyte reaction and were then followed in post-transplant blood. As an antigen-independent comparator for donor-reactive sequences, third party-reactive TCRbeta sequences were also identified from pre-transplant MLRs. Of the eight recipients, a few were HCV-positive, while the remaining recipients had been transplanted for non-autoimmune, non-viral indications. Until randomization at 12-24 months post-transplant, subjects were given standard immunosuppression, with no induction therapy. To count as tolerant, a recipient had to stay completely off immunosuppression for at least one year without liver enzymes climbing beyond twice the upper limit of normal. Blood samples were collected pre-transplant, then pre-randomization ahead of withdrawal, and finally post-randomization once withdrawal had either been completed or failed. Of the 8 liver transplant recipients making up the studied cohort, 3 were classified as tolerant and 5 as non-tolerant.

High-throughput TCRbeta CDR3 sequencing of frozen genomic DNA was performed by immunoSEQ, including PCR amplification, mapping, bias correction and internal controls. The study's processing was this. Only productive rearrangements were retained, with each unique TCRbeta sequence defined by its CDR3 nucleotide sequence together with its V and J gene. Donor-reactive sequences required at least 5-fold expansion in CFSE-low cells versus unstimulated pre-transplant cells and at least 0.01% frequency. To ensure at least 90% detection power, minimum frequency thresholds were set for each subject based on that subject's lowest-template unstimulated sample. Jensen-Shannon divergence between the top 1000 TCRbeta sequences post-transplant and pre-transplant was used to measure repertoire turnover. Changes in detection of donor-reactive sequences were tested with two-sided Fisher's exact tests. In TCRdb, the immuneACCESS table is reduced to in-frame sequences with V and J assigned. These tables do not hold every clone; where another copy was compared, an unresolved V gene accounts for under half, and the others remain unexplained. That table furnishes V, J and clone size, whereas the DNA furnished D and trimming. For this sample there are 15,000 to 20,000 clones; more than 70% appear just once. The ten largest clonotypes hold approximately 32% of the sample.

Thawed unstimulated PBMCs were stained for CD3, CD4 and CD8 and FACS-sorted into CD3+CD4+ and CD3+CD8+ populations. Each of the 8 studied subjects was randomized to immunosuppression withdrawal. The Qiagen DNeasy Blood and Tissue Kit was used for isolation of genomic DNA. Concerning this clone itself: Its target antigen remains unknown. Within one base of it there is no much larger clone, and no base qualities were kept.

V is clipped by 1 base and J by 10 bases, and the sequence between their germline boundaries is 7 bases long. Including the terminal cysteine and phenylalanine, the CDR3 comprises 12 residues. Only the CDR3 portion is preserved as DNA: 36 bases, with reading frame beginning at the first base. CDR1 and CDR2 (SGHTA, FQGNSA) derive from the germline V gene. Summary of the overall study and its limitations: In two subjects, low numbers of available donor cells limited the measurable donor-reactive repertoire. Without allograft tissue specimens, donor-reactive T cells may have migrated into the graft rather than being deleted. Donor-reactive sequences decreased more than third party-reactive sequences, which suggests partial antigen-specific deletion that was not related to withdrawal success. After accounting for repertoire turnover, donor-reactive detection was significantly reduced in 7 of 8 subjects for CD4 and 8 of 8 for CD8. The conclusions were considered preliminary, being limited by small, heterogeneous patient numbers and non-standardized post-transplant time points. Circulating donor-reactive CD4 TCRbeta sequences fell significantly post-transplant in most of the 8 subjects, irrespective of tolerance or HCV status.

The rearrangement combines TRBV7-2 with TRBJ1-4; the D gene cannot be resolved reliably. The receptor was derived from a human patient who received a liver transplant. Post transplant, some T cells may arise from the graft donor. The sequencing used CD8+ T cells from blood, collected less than 50 months after liver transplant. The CDR3 here reads CASSLEGRKLFF. The DNA is TGTGCCAGCAGCTTAGAAGGGAGAAAACTGTTTTTT.